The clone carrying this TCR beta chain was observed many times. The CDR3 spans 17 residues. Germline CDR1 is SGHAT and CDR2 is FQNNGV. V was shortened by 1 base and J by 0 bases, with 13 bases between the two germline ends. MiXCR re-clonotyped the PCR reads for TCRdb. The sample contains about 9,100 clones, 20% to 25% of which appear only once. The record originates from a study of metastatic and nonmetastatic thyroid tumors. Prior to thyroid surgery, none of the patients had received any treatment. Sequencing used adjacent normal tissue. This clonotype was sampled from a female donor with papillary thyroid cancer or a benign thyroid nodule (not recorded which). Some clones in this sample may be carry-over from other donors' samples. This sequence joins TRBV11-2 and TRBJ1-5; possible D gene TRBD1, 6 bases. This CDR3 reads CASSLVSGDYSNQPQHF. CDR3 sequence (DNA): TGTGCCAGCAGCTTAGTCTCAGGGGACTATAGCAATCAGCCCCAGCATTTT.